These 28 T cell receptor beta chains came from one sample sequenced in a study of control samples from healthy donors and cancer patients. Here immunoSEQ multiplex PCR was the method, and the copy in TCRdb shows in-frame clones only, minus some. The repertoire holds fewer than 20,000 clones, with around 84% as singletons. Sequencing was performed on PBMCs. The receptors originated from a woman in her 70s with colorectal cancer.

The chain joins TRBV5-4 to TRBJ1-2, with no clear D. Trimming pared 3 bases from V and 5 bases from J, leaving 8 bases between. CDR1 and CDR2 (germline): SGHNT, YYREEE (reference sequence). CDR3 length: 12 residues. CDR3 coding DNA: TGTGCCAGCAGCTCGGCGGATTATGGCTACACCTTC. It specifies CASSSADYGYTF.

This rearrangement joins TRBV7-2 to TRBJ2-2; TRBD1 might be the D (5 bases). This CDR3 contains 14 residues. The germline V gene encodes CDR1 SGHTA and CDR2 FQGNSA. V shed 4 bases and J shed 5 bases, with 11 bases lying between them. The CDR3 nucleotides are TGTGCCAGCAGCTCTCAGCAGGGTACCGGGGAGCTGTTTTTT. Translating gives CASSSQQGTGELFF.

The chain is built from TRBV5-4 and TRBJ2-7; D may be TRBD1 or TRBD2 (5 bases each). Germline values: CDR1 SGHNT, CDR2 YYREEE (reference sequence). Trimming removed 4 bases at V and 2 bases at J, with 16 bases between. The CDR3 totals 15 residues. The CDR3 is CASSRVGTLTYEQYF. CDR3 nucleotide sequence: TGTGCCAGCAGCCGAGTCGGGACGCTTACCTACGAGCAGTACTTC.

V and J are TRBV7-2 and TRBJ2-4, with D perhaps matching TRBD1 (5 bases). Germline V gene sequence: CDR1 SGHTA, CDR2 FQGNSA. V lost 5 bases and J 0 bases, leaving 11 bases between the germline ends. CDR3 length equals 15 residues. The chain's CDR3 is CASSLARGAKNIQYF. The CDR3 DNA follows: TGTGCCAGCAGCCTGGCTAGGGGAGCCAAAAACATTCAGTACTTC.

The V and J genes are TRBV24-1 and TRBJ1-2; unclear D gene. The CDR3 spans 12 residues. Germline CDR1 is KGHDR and CDR2 is SFDVKD. Trimming took off 8 bases at V and 3 bases at J, with 9 bases between the two ends. The DNA of the CDR3 is TGTGCCACCACTAAGGATCACTATGGCTACACCTTC. Translating it yields CATTKDHYGYTF.

This rearrangement joins TRBV4-1 to TRBJ2-7, with 10 bases identical to TRBD1. Trimming at V came to 0 bases and at J to 0 bases, leaving 2 bases not matched to a gene. CDR1 MGHRA and CDR2 YSYEKL come from the germline V gene. CDR3 length equals 16 residues. DNA of the CDR3: TGCGCCAGCAGCCAAGACAGGACAGGGGGCTCCTACGAGCAGTACTTC. Protein sequence: CASSQDRTGGSYEQYF.

The chain joins TRBV6-2 or TRBV6-3 to TRBJ2-7, with 7 bases aligning to TRBD1. Germline CDR1 is MNHEY and CDR2 is SVGEGT. The length of the CDR3 is 15 residues. Trimming at V came to 6 bases and at J to 4 bases, leaving 12 bases not matched to a gene. CDR3 nucleotide sequence: TGTGCCAGCAGCCCTCTGAGGGACAGCCGGTACGAGCAGTACTTC. It is translated as CASSPLRDSRYEQYF.

This clone showed up just a few times. The J gene is TRBJ2-1, the V gene TRBV3-1 (or the pseudogene TRBV3-2); D remains ambiguous. This CDR3 region has 17 residues. Germline loops: CDR1 LGHDT, CDR2 YNNKEL (reference sequence). V was trimmed by 3 bases and J by 0 bases, leaving 15 bases between them. DNA for the CDR3: TGTGCCAGCAGCCACCTGAAAGGCGGTAGCTCCTACAATGAGCAGTTCTTC. Its protein product is CASSHLKGGSSYNEQFF.

J is TRBJ2-2 and V is TRBV19, with D maybe TRBD1 (6 bases). V was shortened by 8 bases and J by 6 bases, with 7 bases between the two germline ends. This CDR3 is built from 11 residues. Germline assignment: CDR1 LNHDA and CDR2 SQIVND (reference sequence). As DNA, the CDR3 is TGTGCCAGTCACAGGGCCGGGGAGCTGTTTTTT. Its translation is CASHRAGELFF.

The chain couples TRBV6-2 or TRBV6-3 to TRBJ2-7; 9 nucleotides agree with TRBD1. There are 13 residues in the CDR3. The ends lost 4 bases at V and 7 bases at J; junction bases unmatched: 5. CDR1 and CDR2 (germline): MNHEY, SVGEGT. The CDR3 coding sequence is TGTGCCAGCAGTTCCGGACAGGGGAGGGAGCAGTACTTC. Translated: CASSSGQGREQYF.

This clone was recorded a few times. The chain links TRBV6-5 to TRBJ1-2, with a weak D call TRBD1 (5 bases). Trimming left V 7 bases short and J 8 bases short, with 20 bases between. CDR1 MNHEY and CDR2 SVGAGI come from the germline V gene. This CDR3 is built from 14 residues. The CDR3 reads CASTDWGGNGGYTF. CDR3 nucleotides: TGTGCCAGCACCGACTGGGGGGGAAATGGAGGCTACACCTTC.

The chain recombines TRBV6-4 with TRBJ1-1; a weak D match, TRBD1 (5 bases). The length of the CDR3 is 18 residues. In germline, CDR1 is MRHNA, CDR2 SNTAGT. With 4 bases removed from V and 0 bases from J, the gap between germline ends came to 21 bases. The CDR3 spells CASSVEPWGGEMNTEAFF. CDR3 nucleotides: TGTGCCAGCAGTGTTGAGCCCTGGGGCGGAGAAATGAACACTGAAGCTTTCTTT.

This clone has just one count. This chain uses TRBV11-2 with TRBJ2-5; TRBD1 agrees at 8 bases. This CDR3 region has 13 residues. Germline V CDR1 and CDR2: SGHAT, FQNNGV. Losses at the gene ends were 6 bases for V and 5 bases for J; bases not matched to a gene: 5. CDR3 coding DNA: TGTGCCAGCAGTCAGGGGGCCTGGGAGACCCAGTACTTC. It yields the protein CASSQGAWETQYF.

The rearrangement links TRBV9 to TRBJ1-2; 9 bases match TRBD1. CDR1 is SGDLS and CDR2 is YYNGEE in the germline V gene. The CDR3 totals 14 residues. The V segment lost 4 bases and the J segment 5 bases; nucleotides outside the gene matches: 6. Here the CDR3 reads CASSTGQGRYGYTF. The CDR3 DNA is TGTGCCAGCAGCACCGGACAGGGGCGGTATGGCTACACCTTC.

The chain carries TRBV10-3 and TRBJ2-7; 7 nucleotides line up with TRBD1. V was clipped by 6 bases and J by 0 bases; unmatched bases: 8. CDR3 size: 15 residues. Germline V gives CDR1 ENHRY, CDR2 SYGVKD. DNA for the CDR3: TGTGCCATCAGGACAGGGACGGCAAACTCCTACGAGCAGTACTTC. Amino acid sequence: CAIRTGTANSYEQYF.

The CDR3 DNA is TGTGCCAGCAGCTTATCGGGGACGAACACCGGGGAGCTGTTTTTT. Protein product: CASSLSGTNTGELFF. The chain is built from TRBV7-2 and TRBJ2-2; possibly TRBD2 for D (5 bases). CDR1 is SGHTA and CDR2 is FQGNSA in the germline V gene. With 2 bases removed from V and 0 bases from J, the gap between germline ends came to 7 bases. CDR3 size: 15 residues.

V gene TRBV30 combines with J gene TRBJ2-3; 8 bases match TRBD2. The J segment lost 3 bases and the V segment lost 0 bases, leaving 2 bases of the junction unmatched. The CDR3 loop spans 14 amino acids. The germline CDR1 and CDR2 sequences are GTSNPN and SVGIG (reference sequence). The CDR3 loop is CAWSVAGATDTQYF. DNA of the CDR3: TGTGCCTGGAGTGTAGCGGGAGCTACAGATACGCAGTATTTT. Full variable domain (outside the CDR3, taken from reference TRBV30 and TRBJ2-3): SQTIHQWPATLVQPVGSPLSLECTVEGTSNPNLYWYRQAAGRGLQLLFYSVGIGQISSEVPQNLSASRPQDRQFILSSKKLLLSDSGFYLCAWSVAGATDTQYFGPGTRLTVL.

This chain joins TRBV5-8 and TRBJ1-5; the D is unclear. V gave up 2 bases and J gave up 3 bases, with 15 bases separating them. The germline CDR1 and CDR2 sequences are SGHTS and YDEGEE. This CDR3 has 16 residues. The CDR3 is CASSFYPVWDNQPQHF. The CDR3 DNA sequence: TGTGCCAGCAGCTTCTACCCTGTTTGGGACAATCAGCCCCAGCATTTT.

The gene calls are TRBV27 and TRBJ2-2; maybe TRBD2 (6 bases). Trimming left V 6 bases short and J 7 bases short, with 15 bases between. Germline V lookup: CDR1 MNHEY, CDR2 SMNVEV (reference sequence). CDR3 length: 14 amino acids. The CDR3 sequence: CASSSGTLRGELFF. The CDR3 nucleotides are TGTGCCAGCAGCTCCGGGACTCTACGCGGGGAGCTGTTTTTT.

The chain recombines TRBV28 with TRBJ1-5; 8 positions agree with TRBD1. The CDR3 spans 15 residues. Looked up from germline, CDR1 is MDHEN and CDR2 is SYDVKM. Losses at the gene ends were 1 base for V and 2 bases for J; bases not matched to a gene: 1. CDR3 sequence (DNA): TGTGCCAGCAGTTTATCAGGGGGCGGCAATCAGCCCCAGCATTTT. This gives the protein CASSLSGGGNQPQHF.

This chain links TRBV7-2 with TRBJ2-7; a possible D gene is TRBD2 (6 bases). CDR3 length equals 15 residues. The ends were cut back, 3 bases at V and 2 bases at J, with 14 bases in the middle. Germline CDR1 reads SGHTA; CDR2 reads FQGNSA. The CDR3 sequence: CASSFAGSWAYEQYF. The DNA for the CDR3 is TGTGCCAGCAGCTTCGCCGGGAGTTGGGCCTACGAGCAGTACTTC.

The chain uses TRBV25-1 and TRBJ2-6, with 7 bases aligning to TRBD1. This CDR3 has 16 residues. The germline gives CDR1 MGHDK, CDR2 SYGVNS. The ends lost 3 bases at V and 2 bases at J; junction bases unmatched: 4. The CDR3 is CASSDNQGAGANVLTF. CDR3 nucleotides: TGTGCCAGCAGTGATAACCAGGGGGCTGGGGCCAACGTCCTGACTTTC.

This clone was seen once. The chain links TRBV5-4 to TRBJ2-6; 7 bases map to TRBD2. Looked up from germline, CDR1 is SGHNT and CDR2 is YYREEE (reference sequence). Trimming took 10 bases from V and 0 from J; bases not matched to a gene: 7. This CDR3 comprises 15 residues. CDR3: CASGGGNSGANVLTF. The DNA of the CDR3 is TGTGCCTCGGGGGGAGGAAACTCTGGGGCCAACGTCCTGACTTTC.

This clone was detected only a few times. The CDR3 region is CASSRDMGNIQYF. In DNA form, the CDR3 reads TGCGCCAGCAGCCGGGACATGGGGAACATTCAGTACTTC. V is TRBV4-1 and J is TRBJ2-4, with a possible D match to TRBD1 (6 bases). In germline, CDR1 is MGHRA, CDR2 YSYEKL. Trimming cost V 4 bases and J 7 bases, with 11 bases left between them. This CDR3 has 13 residues.

This chain's CDR3 is CAISESQVAKNIQYF. The CDR3 DNA reads as TGTGCCATCAGTGAATCCCAGGTAGCCAAAAACATTCAGTACTTC. The chain uses TRBV10-3 and TRBJ2-4; D remains ambiguous. V lost 3 bases, J lost 0 bases, and 9 bases lay in between. Germline assignment: CDR1 ENHRY and CDR2 SYGVKD. This CDR3 has 15 residues.

This chain joins TRBV2 and TRBJ2-1; the D is unclear. Per the germline V gene, CDR1 is SNHLY and CDR2 is FYNNEI. The CDR3 totals 11 residues. V shed 6 bases and J shed 5 bases, with 5 bases lying between them. CDR3 residues: CASRQNNEQFF. The CDR3, as DNA: TGTGCCAGCAGGCAGAACAATGAGCAGTTCTTC. Complete variable domain (other parts from reference TRBV2 and TRBJ2-1): EPEVTQTPSHQVTQMGQEVILRCVPISNHLYFYWYRQILGQKVEFLVSFYNNEISEKSEIFDDQFSVERPDGSNFTLKIRSTKLEDSAMYFCASRQNNEQFFGPGTRLTVL.

This sequence joins TRBV5-1 and TRBJ2-3, with TRBD1 matching over 8 bases. The CDR3 has 15 residues. CDR1 and CDR2 (germline): SGHRS, YFSETQ. The trim removed 1 base at V and 4 bases at J, leaving 5 bases unmatched. CDR3 nucleotide sequence: TGCGCCAGCAGCTTGCCTCGGACAGGGCCAGATACGCAGTATTTT. Encoded protein: CASSLPRTGPDTQYF.

This chain connects TRBV2 to TRBJ2-1; TRBD1 matches 7 bases. The CDR3 consists of 15 residues. The trim removed 5 bases at V and 0 bases at J, leaving 4 bases unmatched. Germline CDR1 is SNHLY and CDR2 is FYNNEI. The CDR3 here is CASSSDRASYNEQFF. CDR3 coding DNA: TGTGCCAGCAGTTCCGACAGGGCCTCCTACAATGAGCAGTTCTTC. The entire variable domain, with the rest obtained from reference TRBV2 and TRBJ2-1, is as follows: EPEVTQTPSHQVTQMGQEVILRCVPISNHLYFYWYRQILGQKVEFLVSFYNNEISEKSEIFDDQFSVERPDGSNFTLKIRSTKLEDSAMYFCASSSDRASYNEQFFGPGTRLTVL.